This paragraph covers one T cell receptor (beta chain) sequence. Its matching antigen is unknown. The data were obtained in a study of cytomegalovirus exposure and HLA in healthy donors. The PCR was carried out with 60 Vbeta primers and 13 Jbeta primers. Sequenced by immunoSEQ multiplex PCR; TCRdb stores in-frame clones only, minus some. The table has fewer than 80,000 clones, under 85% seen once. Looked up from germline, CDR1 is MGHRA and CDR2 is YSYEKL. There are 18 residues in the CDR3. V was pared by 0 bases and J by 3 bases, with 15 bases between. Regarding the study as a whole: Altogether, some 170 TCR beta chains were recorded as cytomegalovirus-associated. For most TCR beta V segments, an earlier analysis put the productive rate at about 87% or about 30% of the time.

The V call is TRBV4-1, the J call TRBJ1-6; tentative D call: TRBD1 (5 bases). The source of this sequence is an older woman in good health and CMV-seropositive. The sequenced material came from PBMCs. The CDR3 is CASSQERADRRYNSPLHF. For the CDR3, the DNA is TGCGCCAGCAGCCAAGAACGGGCCGACAGACGCTATAATTCACCCCTCCACTTT.